This is a list of T cell receptor beta chains from one sample in a study of identical twins. TCRdb reprocessed the 5' RACE reads via MiXCR and lists one record per CDR3 protein. The sample includes 1.5 million to 2 million distinct CDR3 sequences, less than 35% of them seen just once. The material sequenced was cord blood. The receptors were sampled from a newborn girl in good health. Each CDR3 is given with its conserved first and last residue. A D gene is named only where the DNA matches it firmly. The size of a clone is reported for some rows only, either as once, few or many, or as a class for expanded clones.

TRBV6-5	-	TRBJ1-1	few	CASSYSMRRNTEAFF	TGTGCCAGCAGTTACTCGATGCGTCGAAACACTGAAGCTTTCTTT
TRBV25-1	-	TRBJ2-3	many	CASSEGQGRYTQYF	TGTGCCAGCAGTGAAGGGCAGGGGAGGTATACGCAGTATTTT
TRBV12-3/TRBV12-4	TRBD1	TRBJ1-1	few	CASSSLGTGFTEAFF	TGTGCCAGCAGTTCCCTCGGGACAGGATTTACTGAAGCTTTCTTT
TRBV7-7	-	TRBJ2-7	-	CASSAGVSSYEQYF	TGTGCCAGCAGCGCAGGGGTTAGCTCCTACGAGCAGTACTTC
TRBV4-1	-	TRBJ2-3	once	CASSQEEVATDTQYF	TGCGCCAGCAGCCAAGAGGAGGTTGCCACAGATACGCAGTATTTT
TRBV3-1	TRBD2	TRBJ2-5	-	CASSPGELAGGQETQYF	TGTGCCAGCAGCCCCGGGGAACTAGCGGGAGGCCAAGAGACCCAGTACTTC
TRBV9	-	TRBJ1-2	few	CASSVFQGVNGYTF	TGTGCCAGCAGCGTATTCCAAGGGGTGAATGGCTACACCTTC
TRBV27	-	TRBJ2-5	few	CASSLFGRIGETQYF	TGTGCCAGCAGTTTATTTGGACGGATAGGGGAGACCCAGTACTTC
TRBV5-5	-	TRBJ2-7	few	CASSLELIHEQYF	TGTGCCAGCAGCTTGGAGCTGATACACGAGCAGTACTTC
TRBV5-6	TRBD2	TRBJ2-7	-	CASSLTSGRDTYNEQYF	TGTGCCAGCAGCTTGACTAGCGGGAGAGACACCTACAATGAGCAGTACTTC
TRBV20-1	TRBD2	TRBJ2-2	-	CSARRTSGNTGELFF	TGCAGTGCTCGGCGGACTAGCGGGAACACCGGGGAGCTGTTTTTT
TRBV7-2	TRBD2	TRBJ2-7	-	CASSLEAGVYNEQYF	TGTGCCAGCAGCTTAGAAGCGGGAGTCTACAATGAGCAGTACTTC
TRBV6-6	-	TRBJ2-4	-	CASSYKLALAPKNIQYF	TGTGCCAGCAGTTACAAACTGGCCCTAGCTCCCAAAAACATTCAGTACTTC
TRBV7-9	TRBD1	TRBJ2-1	-	CASSPWTGSNEQFF	TGTGCCAGCAGCCCCTGGACAGGGTCCAATGAGCAGTTCTTC
TRBV12-3/TRBV12-4	TRBD2	TRBJ2-3	-	CASSFELAGGTDTQYF	TGTGCCAGCAGTTTTGAACTAGCGGGGGGCACAGATACGCAGTATTTT
TRBV6-1	TRBD2	TRBJ2-1	-	CASTGLAGVGGYNEQFF	TGTGCCAGCACCGGACTAGCGGGAGTGGGCGGCTACAATGAGCAGTTCTTC
TRBV25-1	-	TRBJ2-7	many	CASSGPAYEQYF	TGTGCCAGCAGTGGACCCGCCTACGAGCAGTACTTC
TRBV28	TRBD2	TRBJ2-7	many	CASSPGLAGYEQYF	TGTGCCAGCAGTCCGGGACTAGCGGGCTACGAGCAGTACTTC
TRBV20-1	-	TRBJ2-5	-	CSARSEGLNIRYF	TGCAGTGCTAGGTCGGAGGGATTAAACATTCGGTACTTC
TRBV5-6	-	TRBJ2-1	-	CASSLVHNTYNEQFF	TGTGCCAGCAGCTTGGTACACAACACCTACAATGAGCAGTTCTTC
TRBV5-6	TRBD1	TRBJ1-4	-	CASSAKQGARGNEKLFF	TGTGCCAGCAGCGCTAAACAGGGGGCGCGGGGTAATGAAAAACTGTTTTTT
TRBV18	TRBD2	TRBJ2-1	-	CASSPPTSGSSYNEQFF	TGTGCCAGCTCACCACCAACTAGCGGGAGCTCCTACAATGAGCAGTTCTTC
TRBV14	TRBD1	TRBJ2-7	few	CASSLTDRVVNEQYF	TGTGCCAGCAGCCTCACGGACAGGGTGGTAAACGAGCAGTACTTC
TRBV3-1	-	TRBJ2-7	many	CASSQLAYEQYF	TGTGCCAGCAGCCAACTAGCCTACGAGCAGTACTTC
TRBV7-9	-	TRBJ2-3	-	CASSPHLRERTDTQYF	TGTGCCAGCAGCCCCCACCTCCGGGAGCGTACAGATACGCAGTATTTT
TRBV27	-	TRBJ2-1	few	CARQYNEQFF	TGTGCCAGACAGTACAATGAGCAGTTCTTC
TRBV7-2	-	TRBJ1-3	-	CASSLLGQFSGNTIYF	TGTGCCAGCAGCTTACTCGGACAGTTCTCTGGAAACACCATATATTTT
TRBV21-1	-	TRBJ1-1	-	CASSKGLGRSSRHTEAFF	TGTGCCAGCAGCAAAGGGCTGGGACGGTCCTCGAGGCACACTGAAGCTTTCTTT
TRBV3-1	-	TRBJ2-7	few	CASSYRGSRYEQYF	TGTGCCAGCAGCTACAGAGGTAGCAGGTACGAGCAGTACTTC
TRBV5-1	TRBD2	TRBJ2-3	-	CASSQRLAGGSTDTQYF	TGCGCCAGCAGCCAACGACTAGCGGGAGGTAGCACAGATACGCAGTATTTT
TRBV14	-	TRBJ1-2	many	CASSQDRRNYGYTF	TGTGCCAGCAGCCAAGATCGACGCAACTATGGCTACACCTTC
TRBV4-1	-	TRBJ2-1	-	CASSPHGPSDTEQFF	TGCGCCAGCAGCCCCCATGGTCCTAGCGACACTGAGCAGTTCTTC
TRBV29-1	TRBD1	TRBJ1-3	-	CSVDGTASGNTIYF	TGCAGCGTTGATGGGACAGCCTCTGGAAACACCATATATTTT
TRBV24-1	TRBD2	TRBJ2-1	few	CATSDRSGGDLDEQFF	TGTGCCACCAGTGACCGCAGCGGGGGGGACTTGGATGAGCAGTTCTTC
TRBV5-1	TRBD1	TRBJ1-2	-	CASSSVPGQGTNYGYTF	TGCGCCAGCAGCTCCGTCCCGGGACAGGGGACTAACTATGGCTACACCTTC
TRBV25-1	-	TRBJ1-6	-	CASSEWGLGNSPLHF	TGTGCCAGCAGTGAATGGGGGTTAGGAAATTCACCCCTCCACTTT
TRBV7-2	TRBD2	TRBJ2-3	-	CASSLAATSAYTDTQYF	TGTGCCAGCAGCTTAGCTGCGACTAGCGCGTACACAGATACGCAGTATTTT
TRBV5-6	-	TRBJ1-2	-	CASSLVRFGGYTF	TGTGCCAGCAGCTTGGTTAGGTTCGGTGGCTACACCTTC
TRBV15	TRBD2	TRBJ2-7	few	CATSSSLAGGIEQYF	TGTGCCACCAGCAGTTCCCTGGCGGGAGGAATCGAGCAGTACTTC
TRBV20-1	TRBD2	TRBJ2-3	-	CSAKEAGATDTQYF	TGCAGTGCTAAAGAAGCGGGAGCCACGGATACGCAGTATTTT
TRBV12-3/TRBV12-4	TRBD2	TRBJ2-3	few	CASSRSGGAPTDTQYF	TGTGCCAGCAGCCGTAGCGGGGGGGCACCCACAGATACGCAGTATTTT
TRBV27	-	TRBJ2-3	few	CATRYFTIDRPSTDTQYF	TGTGCCACCCGGTATTTTACGATTGACAGGCCTAGCACAGATACGCAGTATTTT
TRBV7-2	TRBD2	TRBJ2-1	-	CVSSLVRPSGYNEQFF	TGTGTCAGCAGCTTAGTTCGTCCTAGCGGTTACAATGAGCAGTTCTTC
TRBV6-5	-	TRBJ2-1	once	CASSYSVYPGRYQETQFF	TGTGCCAGCAGTTACTCGGTCTATCCCGGACGCTACCAAGAGACCCAGTTCTTC
TRBV5-1	-	TRBJ2-2	-	CASSLYPNANTGELFF	TGCGCCAGCAGCTTGTATCCGAACGCGAACACCGGGGAGCTGTTTTTT
TRBV27	-	TRBJ2-7	-	CASRPGRPYEQYF	TGTGCCAGTCGACCGGGACGGCCCTACGAGCAGTACTTC